The clone carrying this TCR beta chain has at least ten counts. TCRdb re-called the 5' RACE reads through MiXCR, storing one row per CDR3 protein. The repertoire has approximately 31,000 distinct CDR3 sequences, 10% of them found once; the top ten carry around 12%. The sample comes from a study of T cells after yellow fever vaccination. Whole-study context: The study sorted EM, EMRA, CM and Tscm memory subsets by CD3, CD45RA, CCR7 and CD95.

V lost 0 bases, J lost 5 bases, and 13 bases lay in between. The V gene's germline CDR1 is LGHNA and CDR2 YNFKEQ. The CDR3 totals 16 residues. Study-level points and caveats: Sorted repertoires could include abundant contaminating clonotypes from bulk cells. Within the sorted memory subsets, almost all vaccine-responding clonotypes could not be detected on day 0.

V usage is TRBV4-2 and J usage is TRBJ1-4; possibly TRBD1 for D (6 bases). This sequence originates from a young man who received the YFV17D yellow fever vaccine. This material consisted of PBMCs, either bulk or a sorted T-cell subset (CD4+, CD8+, memory, or dextramer-sorted; not recorded which), taken roughly 15 days after the first yellow fever vaccination. The CDR3 DNA sequence: TGTGCCAGCAGCCAAGATCGGGGTGGGGGCAATGAAAAACTGTTTTTT. Translation gives CASSQDRGGGNEKLFF.